This T cell receptor beta chain stems from a study of T cell clusters in autoimmune cytopenias. Overall study: The median distinct TRB clonotype count was roughly 2,400 per sample, from a median approximately 53,000 reads.

Each sample's input was 250 ng genomic DNA, some 38,000 genome equivalents. TRB was amplified by touch-down multiplex PCR, primer pools A and B combined. TCRdb reprocessed the multiplex PCR reads, with one entry per CDR3 protein and no DNA. The specimen's table records roughly 8,100 distinct CDR3 sequences. Notes on the study in general: Active autoimmune hepatitis patients had approximately 3-fold fewer exclusive TRB clusters than healthy donors. TRB repertoire shifts in secondary cytopenia and chronic lymphocytic leukemia mostly reflected lymphoma, not autoimmunity. A dominant lymphoma-associated repertoire apparently masked the cluster-lack signature in secondary cytopenia versus chronic lymphocytic leukemia.

As regards this clonotype: Its matching antigen is unknown.

Germline CDR1 reads MNHEY; CDR2 reads SMNVEV (reference sequence). The CDR3 has 15 residues. The source of this sequence is a human donor with an autoimmune cytopenia or autoimmune hepatitis (not recorded which). Sequencing input: peripheral blood. The chain carries TRBV27 and TRBJ2-1; TCRdb gives TRBD1 as the D gene, but with no DNA this cannot be confirmed. This CDR3 is CASSPRGVSYNEQFF.